This TCR beta chain was sequenced in a study of Ad26.COV2.S vaccination and SARS-CoV-2 variants. Study overall: Dosing was one shot or two shots 56 days apart.

Findings and limits, study-wide: The study found similar non-spike TCR breadth in vaccine and placebo recipients. Substantial post-vaccination breadth of spike-specific CD8+ and CD4+ T cell responses was reported.

Sequenced by immunoSEQ multiplex PCR; TCRdb stores in-frame clones only, minus some. The sample holds about 370,000 clones, more than 85% seen once. Specified treatment: about 20 received Ad26.COV2.S at low or high dose, single or two shots; roughly five received placebo; per-sample allocation not given. Specimen acquisition occurred on day 63 following the initial vaccine or placebo injection. The administered vaccine (an Ad26 vector) expressed Wuhan-strain SARS-CoV-2 spike. This clone was observed once. What it binds is unknown. The specimen was peripheral blood, collected in a trial of Ad26.COV2.S vaccine versus placebo. The TCR was taken from a person between 18 and 59 years old who received the Ad26.COV2.S COVID-19 vaccine or a placebo.

The CDR3 protein is CASSLVDFIKQETQYF. Written as DNA, the CDR3 is TGTGCCAGCAGCTTGGTTGACTTTATCAAACAAGAGACCCAGTACTTC. V and J are TRBV5-8 and TRBJ2-5; D gene uncertain. Per germline, CDR1 SGHTS and CDR2 YDEGEE. The ends were cut back, 0 bases at V and 2 bases at J, with 14 bases in the middle. The CDR3 consists of 16 residues.